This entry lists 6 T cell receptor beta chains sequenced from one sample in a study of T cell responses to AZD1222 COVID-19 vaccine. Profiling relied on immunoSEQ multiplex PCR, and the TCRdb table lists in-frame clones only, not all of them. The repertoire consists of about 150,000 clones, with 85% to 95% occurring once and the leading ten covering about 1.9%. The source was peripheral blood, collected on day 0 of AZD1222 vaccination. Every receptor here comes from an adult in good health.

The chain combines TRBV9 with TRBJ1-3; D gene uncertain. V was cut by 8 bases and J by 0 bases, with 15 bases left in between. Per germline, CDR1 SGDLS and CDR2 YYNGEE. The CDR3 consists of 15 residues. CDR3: CASSTDWSSGNTIYF. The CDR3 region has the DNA TGTGCCAGTTCTACCGACTGGAGCTCTGGAAACACCATATATTTT.

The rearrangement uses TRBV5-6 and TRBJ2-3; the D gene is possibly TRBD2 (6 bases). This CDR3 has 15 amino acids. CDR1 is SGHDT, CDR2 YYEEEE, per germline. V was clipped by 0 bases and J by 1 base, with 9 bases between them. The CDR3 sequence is CASSLVSSGTDTQYF. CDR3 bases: TGTGCCAGCAGCTTGGTGTCTAGCGGCACAGATACGCAGTATTTT.

The CDR3 protein is CASSPLPGEKLFF. The CDR3 bases are TGTGCCAGCAGCCCCCTTCCCGGTGAAAAACTGTTTTTT. This chain links TRBV7-6 with TRBJ1-4; no definite D call. This CDR3 has 13 amino acids. V gave up 5 bases and J gave up 7 bases, with 11 bases separating them. Germline V gene lookup returns CDR1 SGHVS and CDR2 FNYEAQ.

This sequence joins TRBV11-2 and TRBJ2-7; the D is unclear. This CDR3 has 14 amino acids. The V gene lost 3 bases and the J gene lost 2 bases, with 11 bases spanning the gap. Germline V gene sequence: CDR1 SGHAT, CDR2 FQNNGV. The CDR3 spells CASSFASLAYEQYF. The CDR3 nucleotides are TGTGCCAGCAGCTTCGCCAGCTTAGCCTACGAGCAGTACTTC.

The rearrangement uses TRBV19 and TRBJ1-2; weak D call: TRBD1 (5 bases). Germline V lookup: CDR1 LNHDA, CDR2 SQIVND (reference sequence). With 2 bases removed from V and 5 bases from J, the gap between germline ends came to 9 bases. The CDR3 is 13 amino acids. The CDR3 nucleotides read TGTGCCAGTAGTATACCGGGGGTATATGGCTACACCTTC. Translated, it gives CASSIPGVYGYTF.

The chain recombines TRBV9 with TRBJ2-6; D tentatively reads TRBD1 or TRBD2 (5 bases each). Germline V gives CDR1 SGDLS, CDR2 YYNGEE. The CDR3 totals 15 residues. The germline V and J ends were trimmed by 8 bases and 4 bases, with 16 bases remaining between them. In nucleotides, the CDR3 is TGTGCCAGTGACCGGGGCCAGAGAGGGGCCAACGTCCTGACTTTC. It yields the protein CASDRGQRGANVLTF.